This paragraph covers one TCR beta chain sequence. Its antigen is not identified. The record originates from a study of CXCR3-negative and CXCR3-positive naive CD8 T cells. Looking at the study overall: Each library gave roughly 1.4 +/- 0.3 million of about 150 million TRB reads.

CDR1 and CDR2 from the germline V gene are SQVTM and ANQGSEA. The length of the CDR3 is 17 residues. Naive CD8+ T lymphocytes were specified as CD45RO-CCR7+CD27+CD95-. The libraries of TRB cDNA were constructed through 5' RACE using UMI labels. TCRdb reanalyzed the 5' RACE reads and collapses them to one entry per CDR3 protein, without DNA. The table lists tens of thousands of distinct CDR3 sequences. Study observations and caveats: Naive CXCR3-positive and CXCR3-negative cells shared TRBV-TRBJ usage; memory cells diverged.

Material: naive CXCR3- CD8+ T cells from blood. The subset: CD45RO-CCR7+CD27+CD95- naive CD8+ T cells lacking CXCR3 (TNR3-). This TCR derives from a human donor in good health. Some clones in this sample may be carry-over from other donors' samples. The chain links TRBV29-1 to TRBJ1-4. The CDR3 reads CSVGGDGISSGGEKLFF.